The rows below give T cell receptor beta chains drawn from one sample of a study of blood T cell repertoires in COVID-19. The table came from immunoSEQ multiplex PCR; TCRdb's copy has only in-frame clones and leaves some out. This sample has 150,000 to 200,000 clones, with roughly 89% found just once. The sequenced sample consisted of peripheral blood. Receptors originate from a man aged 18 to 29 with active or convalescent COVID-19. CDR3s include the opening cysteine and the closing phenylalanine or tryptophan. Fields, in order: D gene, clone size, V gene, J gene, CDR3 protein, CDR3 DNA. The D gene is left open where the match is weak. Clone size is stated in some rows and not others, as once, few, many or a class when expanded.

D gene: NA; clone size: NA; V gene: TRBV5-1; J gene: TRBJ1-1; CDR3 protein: CASSQGVGWTEAFF; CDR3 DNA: TGCGCCAGCAGCCAAGGAGTCGGGTGGACTGAAGCTTTCTTT
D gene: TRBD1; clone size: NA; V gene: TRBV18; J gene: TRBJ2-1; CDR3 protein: CASSFGTGDNEQFF; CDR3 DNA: TGTGCCAGCTCATTTGGGACAGGGGACAATGAGCAGTTCTTC
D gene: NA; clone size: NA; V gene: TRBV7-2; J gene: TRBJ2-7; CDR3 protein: CASSLAAVGNYEQYF; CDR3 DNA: TGTGCCAGCAGCTTAGCGGCGGTCGGGAACTACGAGCAGTACTTC
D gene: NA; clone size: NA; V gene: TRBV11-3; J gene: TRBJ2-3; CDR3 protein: CASSLGEADVQDTQYF; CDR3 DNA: TGTGCCAGCAGCTTAGGAGAAGCGGACGTTCAAGATACGCAGTATTTT
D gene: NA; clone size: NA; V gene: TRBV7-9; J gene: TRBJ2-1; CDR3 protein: CASSDTVNNEQFF; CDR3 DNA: TGTGCCAGCAGCGATACAGTAAACAATGAGCAGTTCTTC
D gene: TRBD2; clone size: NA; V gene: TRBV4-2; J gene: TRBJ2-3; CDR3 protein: CASSQDSAGGNTDTQYF; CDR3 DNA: TGTGCCAGCAGCCAAGATTCGGCGGGGGGGAACACAGATACGCAGTATTTT
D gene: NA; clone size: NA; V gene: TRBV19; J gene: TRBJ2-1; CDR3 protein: CASTSYRGTNNEQFF; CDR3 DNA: TGTGCCAGTACCTCCTATAGGGGGACAAACAATGAGCAGTTCTTC
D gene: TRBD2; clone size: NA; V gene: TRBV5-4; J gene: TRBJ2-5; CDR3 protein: CASSYNQGGETQYF; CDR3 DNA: TGTGCCAGCAGTTACAATCAGGGAGGGGAGACCCAGTACTTC
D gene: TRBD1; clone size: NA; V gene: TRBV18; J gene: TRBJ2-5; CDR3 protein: CASSGDREETQYF; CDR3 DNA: TGTGCCAGCTCAGGGGACAGGGAAGAGACCCAGTACTTC
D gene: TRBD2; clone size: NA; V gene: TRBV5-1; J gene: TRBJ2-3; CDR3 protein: CASSSGLAGAGDTQYF; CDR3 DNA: TGCGCCAGCAGCTCGGGACTAGCGGGAGCTGGAGATACGCAGTATTTT
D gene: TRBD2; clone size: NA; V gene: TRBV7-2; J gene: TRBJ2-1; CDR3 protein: CASSSLAGFSYNEQFF; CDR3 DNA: TGTGCCAGCAGCTCCTTAGCGGGATTCTCCTACAATGAGCAGTTCTTC
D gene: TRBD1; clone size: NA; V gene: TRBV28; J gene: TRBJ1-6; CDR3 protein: CASTSGGTGLNSPLHF; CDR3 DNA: TGTGCCAGCACTAGTGGAGGGACAGGGTTAAATTCACCCCTCCACTTT
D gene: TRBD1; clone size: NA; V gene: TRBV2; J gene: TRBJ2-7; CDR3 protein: CASSSDRATGSYEQYF; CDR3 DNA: TGTGCCAGCAGTTCGGACAGGGCGACAGGATCCTACGAGCAGTACTTC
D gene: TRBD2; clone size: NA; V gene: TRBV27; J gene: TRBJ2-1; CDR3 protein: CASSSELMTSGHNEQFF; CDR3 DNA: TGTGCCAGCAGTTCCGAACTAATGACTAGCGGCCACAATGAGCAGTTCTTC
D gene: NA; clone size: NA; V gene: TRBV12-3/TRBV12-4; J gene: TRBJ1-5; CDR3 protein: CASSPSGQPQHF; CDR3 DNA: TGTGCCAGCAGTCCCTCCGGGCAGCCCCAGCATTTT
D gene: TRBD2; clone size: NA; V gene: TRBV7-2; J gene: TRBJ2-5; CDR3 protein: CASSPVGGSETQYF; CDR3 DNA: TGTGCCAGCAGCCCAGTGGGGGGGAGCGAGACCCAGTACTTC
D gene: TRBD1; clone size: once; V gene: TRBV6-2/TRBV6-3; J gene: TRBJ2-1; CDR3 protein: CASSQTGFSYNEQFF; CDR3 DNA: TGTGCCAGCAGTCAGACAGGGTTCAGCTACAATGAGCAGTTCTTC
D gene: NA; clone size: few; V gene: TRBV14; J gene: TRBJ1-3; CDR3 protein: CASSHYQGTGNTIYF; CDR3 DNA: TGTGCCAGCAGCCACTATCAGGGCACTGGAAACACCATATATTTT
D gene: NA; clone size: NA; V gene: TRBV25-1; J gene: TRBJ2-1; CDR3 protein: CASSELSTGHKYNEQFF; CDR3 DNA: TGTGCCAGCAGTGAATTATCCACGGGACATAAATACAATGAGCAGTTCTTC
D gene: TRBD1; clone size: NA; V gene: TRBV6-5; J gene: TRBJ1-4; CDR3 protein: CASSYSGDRLDEKLFF; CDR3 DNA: TGTGCCAGCAGTTACTCAGGGGACAGGTTGGATGAAAAACTGTTTTTT
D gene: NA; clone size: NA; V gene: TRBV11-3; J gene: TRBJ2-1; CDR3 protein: CASSQAYQQFF; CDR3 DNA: TGTGCCAGCAGCCAGGCTTACCAGCAGTTCTTC
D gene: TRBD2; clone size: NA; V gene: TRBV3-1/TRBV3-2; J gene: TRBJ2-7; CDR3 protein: CASSLRPGTSGVYEQYF; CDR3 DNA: TGTGCCAGCAGCCTGAGACCCGGGACTAGCGGGGTCTACGAGCAGTACTTC
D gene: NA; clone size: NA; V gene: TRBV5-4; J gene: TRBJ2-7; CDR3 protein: CASNSLSGRGDEQYF; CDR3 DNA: TGTGCCAGCAACAGCTTATCGGGCAGGGGCGACGAGCAGTACTTC
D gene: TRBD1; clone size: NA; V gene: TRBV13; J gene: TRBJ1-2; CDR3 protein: CASSYDRGDYGYTF; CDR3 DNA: TGTGCCAGCAGCTACGACAGGGGGGACTATGGCTACACCTTC
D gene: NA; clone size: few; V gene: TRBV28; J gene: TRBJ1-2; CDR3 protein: CASSRTIYGYTF; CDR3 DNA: TGTGCCAGCAGTCGGACAATCTATGGCTACACCTTC
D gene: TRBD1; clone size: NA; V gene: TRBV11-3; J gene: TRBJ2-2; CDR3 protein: CASSHGQGPSSGELFF; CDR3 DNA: TGTGCCAGCAGCCATGGACAGGGACCTTCCTCCGGGGAGCTGTTTTTT
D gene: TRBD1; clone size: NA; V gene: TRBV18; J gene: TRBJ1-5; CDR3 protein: CASSGQGHQPQHF; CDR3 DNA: TGTGCCAGCTCGGGACAGGGACATCAGCCCCAGCATTTT
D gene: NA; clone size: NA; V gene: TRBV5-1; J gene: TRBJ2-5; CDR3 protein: CASRASLGQETQYF; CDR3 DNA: TGCGCCAGCAGGGCTAGCTTGGGCCAAGAGACCCAGTACTTC
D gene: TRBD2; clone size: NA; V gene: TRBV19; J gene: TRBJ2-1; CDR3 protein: CASSRTSGGLNEQFF; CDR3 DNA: TGTGCCAGTAGTCGGACTAGCGGGGGCCTCAATGAGCAGTTCTTC
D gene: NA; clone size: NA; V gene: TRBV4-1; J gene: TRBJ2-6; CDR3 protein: CASSQQGGGFGANVLTF; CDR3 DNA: TGCGCCAGCAGCCAACAAGGAGGGGGCTTTGGGGCCAACGTCCTGACTTTC
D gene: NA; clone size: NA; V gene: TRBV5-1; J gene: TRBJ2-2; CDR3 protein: CASSLGGLINTGELFF; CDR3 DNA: TGCGCCAGCAGCTTGGGGGGGCTCATCAACACCGGGGAGCTGTTTTTT
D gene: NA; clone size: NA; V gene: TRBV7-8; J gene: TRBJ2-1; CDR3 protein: CASSLAGPSIDEQFF; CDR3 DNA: TGTGCCAGCAGCTTAGCTGGCCCTAGCATCGATGAGCAGTTCTTC
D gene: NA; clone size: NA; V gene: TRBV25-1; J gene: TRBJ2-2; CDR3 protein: CASSGAGNGELFF; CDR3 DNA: TGTGCCAGCAGTGGAGCAGGGAACGGGGAGCTGTTTTTT
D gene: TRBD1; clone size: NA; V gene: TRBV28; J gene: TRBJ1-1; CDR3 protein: CAGKTGVGASGDTEAFF; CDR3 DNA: TGTGCCGGAAAGACAGGGGTCGGAGCTTCAGGGGACACTGAAGCTTTCTTT
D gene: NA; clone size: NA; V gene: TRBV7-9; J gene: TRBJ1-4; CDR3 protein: CASSLRAGGLDEKLFF; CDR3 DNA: TGTGCCAGCAGCCTGAGGGCCGGAGGGTTGGATGAAAAACTGTTTTTT
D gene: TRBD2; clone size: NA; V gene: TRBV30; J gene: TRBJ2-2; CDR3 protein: CAWSGLAGSMSGELFF; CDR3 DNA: TGTGCCTGGAGTGGACTAGCGGGATCGATGAGCGGGGAGCTGTTTTTT